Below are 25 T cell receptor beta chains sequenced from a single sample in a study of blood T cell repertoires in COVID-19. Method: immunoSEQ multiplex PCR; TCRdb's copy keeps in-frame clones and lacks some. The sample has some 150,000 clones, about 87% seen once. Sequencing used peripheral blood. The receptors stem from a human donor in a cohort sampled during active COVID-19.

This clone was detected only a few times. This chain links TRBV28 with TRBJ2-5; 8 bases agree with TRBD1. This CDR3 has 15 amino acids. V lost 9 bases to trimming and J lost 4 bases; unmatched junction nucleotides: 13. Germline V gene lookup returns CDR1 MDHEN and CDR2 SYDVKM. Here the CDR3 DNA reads TGTGCCAGTCAGGGGGCTAGCTGGGAGAGAGAGACCCAGTACTTC. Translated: CASQGASWERETQYF.

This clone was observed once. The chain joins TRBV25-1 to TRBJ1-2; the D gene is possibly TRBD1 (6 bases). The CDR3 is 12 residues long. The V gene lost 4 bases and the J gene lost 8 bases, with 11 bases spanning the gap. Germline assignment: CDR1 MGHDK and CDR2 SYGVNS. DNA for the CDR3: TGTGCCAGCAGTGTGCCAGGGGTGGGCTACACCTTC. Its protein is CASSVPGVGYTF.

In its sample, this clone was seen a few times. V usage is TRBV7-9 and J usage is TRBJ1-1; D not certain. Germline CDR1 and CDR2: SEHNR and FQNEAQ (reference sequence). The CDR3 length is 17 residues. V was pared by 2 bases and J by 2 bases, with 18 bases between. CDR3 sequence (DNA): TGTGCCAGCAGCTTAACGAGTTCTCATAGACTCAACACTGAAGCTTTCTTT. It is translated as CASSLTSSHRLNTEAFF. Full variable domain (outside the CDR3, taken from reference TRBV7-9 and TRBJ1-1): DTGVSQNPRHKITKRGQNVTFRCDPISEHNRLYWYRQTLGQGPEFLTYFQNEAQLEKSRLLSDRFSAERPKGSFSTLEIQRTEQGDSAMYLCASSLTSSHRLNTEAFFGQGTRLTVV.

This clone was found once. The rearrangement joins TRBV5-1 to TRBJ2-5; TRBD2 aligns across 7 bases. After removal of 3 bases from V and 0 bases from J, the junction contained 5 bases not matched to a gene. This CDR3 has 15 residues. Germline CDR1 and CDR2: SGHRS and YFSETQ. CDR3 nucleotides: TGCGCCAGCAGCTCCGGGACTACGTACCAAGAGACCCAGTACTTC. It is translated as CASSSGTTYQETQYF. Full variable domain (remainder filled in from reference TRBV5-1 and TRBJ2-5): KAGVTQTPRYLIKTRGQQVTLSCSPISGHRSVSWYQQTPGQGLQFLFEYFSETQRNKGNFPGRFSGRQFSNSRSEMNVSTLELGDSALYLCASSSGTTYQETQYFGPGTRLLVL.

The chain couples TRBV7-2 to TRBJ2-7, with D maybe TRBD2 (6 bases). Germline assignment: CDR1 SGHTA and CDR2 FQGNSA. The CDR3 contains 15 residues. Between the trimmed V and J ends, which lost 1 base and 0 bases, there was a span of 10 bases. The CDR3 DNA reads TGTGCCAGCAGCTTAGTCGGCGGGGCCTCCTACGAGCAGTACTTC. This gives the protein CASSLVGGASYEQYF.

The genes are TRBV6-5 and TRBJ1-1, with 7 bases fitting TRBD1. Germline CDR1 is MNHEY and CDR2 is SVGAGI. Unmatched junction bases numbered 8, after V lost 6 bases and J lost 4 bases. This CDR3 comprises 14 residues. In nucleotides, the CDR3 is TGTGCCAGCAGACAGGGGTTGGATTTCACTGAAGCTTTCTTT. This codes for CASRQGLDFTEAFF.

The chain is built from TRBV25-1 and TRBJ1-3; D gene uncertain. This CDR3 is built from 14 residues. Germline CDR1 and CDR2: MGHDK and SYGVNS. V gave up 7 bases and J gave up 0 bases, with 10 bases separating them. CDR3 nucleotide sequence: TGTGCCAGCACCGACGGGAGCTCTGGAAACACCATATATTTT. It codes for CASTDGSSGNTIYF.

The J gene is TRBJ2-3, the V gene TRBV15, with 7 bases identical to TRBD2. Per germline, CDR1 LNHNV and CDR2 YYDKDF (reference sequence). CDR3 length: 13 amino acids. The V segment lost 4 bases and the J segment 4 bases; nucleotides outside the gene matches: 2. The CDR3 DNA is TGTGCCACCAGCAACGGACTAGCAGATACGCAGTATTTT. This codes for CATSNGLADTQYF.

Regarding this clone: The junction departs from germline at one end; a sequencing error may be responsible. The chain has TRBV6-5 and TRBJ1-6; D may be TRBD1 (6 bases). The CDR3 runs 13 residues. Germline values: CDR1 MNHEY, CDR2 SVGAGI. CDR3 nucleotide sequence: TGTGCCAGCAGAACAGGGTATACTTCACCCCTCCACTTT. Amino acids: CASRTGYTSPLHF.

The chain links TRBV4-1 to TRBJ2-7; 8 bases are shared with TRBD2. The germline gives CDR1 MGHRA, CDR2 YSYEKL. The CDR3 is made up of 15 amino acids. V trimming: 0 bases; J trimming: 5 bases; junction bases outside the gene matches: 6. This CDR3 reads CASSQEPAGVHEQYF. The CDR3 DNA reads TGCGCCAGCAGCCAAGAACCAGCGGGAGTCCACGAGCAGTACTTC.

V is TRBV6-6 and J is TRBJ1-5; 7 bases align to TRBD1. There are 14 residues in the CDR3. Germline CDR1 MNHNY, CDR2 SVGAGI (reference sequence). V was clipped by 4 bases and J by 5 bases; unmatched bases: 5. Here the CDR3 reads CASSLGGADQPQHF. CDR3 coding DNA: TGTGCCAGCAGTTTAGGGGGCGCGGATCAGCCCCAGCATTTT.

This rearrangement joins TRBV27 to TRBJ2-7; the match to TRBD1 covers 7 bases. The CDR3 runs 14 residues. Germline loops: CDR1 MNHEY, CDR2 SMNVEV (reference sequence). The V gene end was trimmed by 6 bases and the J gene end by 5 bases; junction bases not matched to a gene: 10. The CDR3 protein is CASRRTTGVNEQYF. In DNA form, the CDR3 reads TGTGCCAGCAGGAGAACAACAGGGGTCAACGAGCAGTACTTC.

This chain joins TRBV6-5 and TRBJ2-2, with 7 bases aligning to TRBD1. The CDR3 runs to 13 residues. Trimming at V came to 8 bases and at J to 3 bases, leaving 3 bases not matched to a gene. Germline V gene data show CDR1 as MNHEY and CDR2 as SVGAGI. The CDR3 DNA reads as TGTGCCAGCCATACAGGGGACACCGGGGAGCTGTTTTTT. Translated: CASHTGDTGELFF.

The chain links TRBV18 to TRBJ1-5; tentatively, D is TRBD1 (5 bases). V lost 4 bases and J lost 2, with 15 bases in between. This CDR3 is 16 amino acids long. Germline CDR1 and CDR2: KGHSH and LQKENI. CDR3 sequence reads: CASSQTATGGNQPQHF. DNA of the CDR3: TGTGCCAGCTCACAAACTGCGACGGGGGGCAATCAGCCCCAGCATTTT. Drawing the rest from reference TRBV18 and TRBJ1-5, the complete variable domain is NAGVMQNPRHLVRRRGQEARLRCSPMKGHSHVYWYRQLPEEGLKFMVYLQKENIIDESGMPKERFSAEFPKEGPSILRIQQVVRGDSAAYFCASSQTATGGNQPQHFGDGTRLSIL.

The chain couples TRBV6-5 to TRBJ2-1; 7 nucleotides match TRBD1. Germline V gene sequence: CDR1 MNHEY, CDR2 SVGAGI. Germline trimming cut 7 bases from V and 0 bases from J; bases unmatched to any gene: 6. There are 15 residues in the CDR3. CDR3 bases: TGTGCCAGCAAAACGGACAGGAGCTCCTACAATGAGCAGTTCTTC. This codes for CASKTDRSSYNEQFF.

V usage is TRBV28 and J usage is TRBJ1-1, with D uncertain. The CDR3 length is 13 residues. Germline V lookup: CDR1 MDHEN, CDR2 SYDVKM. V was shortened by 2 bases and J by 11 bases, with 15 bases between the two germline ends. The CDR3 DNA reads TGTGCCAGCAGTTTAAGTGGAGGCAAAAGGGCTTTCTTT. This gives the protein CASSLSGGKRAFF.

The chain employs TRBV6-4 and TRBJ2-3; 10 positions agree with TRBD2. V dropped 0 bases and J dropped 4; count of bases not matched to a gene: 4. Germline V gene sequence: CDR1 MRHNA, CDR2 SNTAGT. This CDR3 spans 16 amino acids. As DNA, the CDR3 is TGTGCCAGCAGTGACTCCAGCGGGGGGGCTCCAGATACGCAGTATTTT. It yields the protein CASSDSSGGAPDTQYF.

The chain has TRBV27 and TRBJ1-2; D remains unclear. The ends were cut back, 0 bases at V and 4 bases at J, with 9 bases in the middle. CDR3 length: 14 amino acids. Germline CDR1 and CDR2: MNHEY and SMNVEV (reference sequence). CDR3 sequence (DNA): TGTGCCAGCAGTTTATCCGGGTCCCGCTATGGCTACACCTTC. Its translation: CASSLSGSRYGYTF.

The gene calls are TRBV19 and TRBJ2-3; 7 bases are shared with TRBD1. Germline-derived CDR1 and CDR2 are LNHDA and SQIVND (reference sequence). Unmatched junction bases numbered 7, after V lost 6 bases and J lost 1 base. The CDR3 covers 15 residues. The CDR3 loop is CASSDTGVGTDTQYF. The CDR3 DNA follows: TGTGCCAGTAGCGACACAGGGGTAGGCACAGATACGCAGTATTTT.

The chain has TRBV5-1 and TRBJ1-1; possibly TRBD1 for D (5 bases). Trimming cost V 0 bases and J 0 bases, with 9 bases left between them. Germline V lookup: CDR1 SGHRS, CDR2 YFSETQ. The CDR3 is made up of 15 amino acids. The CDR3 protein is CASSLVGAVNTEAFF. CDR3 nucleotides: TGCGCCAGCAGCTTGGTAGGGGCGGTGAACACTGAAGCTTTCTTT.

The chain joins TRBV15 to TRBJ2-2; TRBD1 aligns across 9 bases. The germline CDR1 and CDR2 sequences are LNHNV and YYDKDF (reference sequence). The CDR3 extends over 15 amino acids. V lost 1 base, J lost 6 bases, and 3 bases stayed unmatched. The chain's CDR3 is CATSRGGQGPGELFF. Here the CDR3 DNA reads TGTGCCACCAGCAGAGGGGGACAGGGTCCCGGGGAGCTGTTTTTT.

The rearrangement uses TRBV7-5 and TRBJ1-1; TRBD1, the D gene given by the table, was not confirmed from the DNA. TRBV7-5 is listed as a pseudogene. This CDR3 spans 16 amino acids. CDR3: CARSYGQAGMNTEAFF. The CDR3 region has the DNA TGTGCCAGAAGCTATGGACAGGCGGGCATGAACACTGAAGCTTTCTTT.

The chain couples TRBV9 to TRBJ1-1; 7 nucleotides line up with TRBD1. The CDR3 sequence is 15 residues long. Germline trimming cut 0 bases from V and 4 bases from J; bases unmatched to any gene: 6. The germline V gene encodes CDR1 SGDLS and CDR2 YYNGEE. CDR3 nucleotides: TGTGCCAGCAGCGTAGACATAGCAGGGGGCACTGAAGCTTTCTTT. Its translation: CASSVDIAGGTEAFF.

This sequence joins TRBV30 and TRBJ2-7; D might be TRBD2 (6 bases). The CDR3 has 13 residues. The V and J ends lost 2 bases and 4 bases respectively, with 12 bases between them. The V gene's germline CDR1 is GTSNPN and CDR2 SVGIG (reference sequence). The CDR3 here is CAWSPGTAYEQYF. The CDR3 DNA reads TGTGCCTGGAGTCCCGGGACTGCATACGAGCAGTACTTC.

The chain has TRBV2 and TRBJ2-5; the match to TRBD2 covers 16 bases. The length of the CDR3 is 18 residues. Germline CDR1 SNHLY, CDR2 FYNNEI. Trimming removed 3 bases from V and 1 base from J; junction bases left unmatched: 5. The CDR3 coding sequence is TGTGCCAGCAGTGACGGGACTAGCGGGGGGGGGATCCAAGAGACCCAGTACTTC. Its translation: CASSDGTSGGGIQETQYF.